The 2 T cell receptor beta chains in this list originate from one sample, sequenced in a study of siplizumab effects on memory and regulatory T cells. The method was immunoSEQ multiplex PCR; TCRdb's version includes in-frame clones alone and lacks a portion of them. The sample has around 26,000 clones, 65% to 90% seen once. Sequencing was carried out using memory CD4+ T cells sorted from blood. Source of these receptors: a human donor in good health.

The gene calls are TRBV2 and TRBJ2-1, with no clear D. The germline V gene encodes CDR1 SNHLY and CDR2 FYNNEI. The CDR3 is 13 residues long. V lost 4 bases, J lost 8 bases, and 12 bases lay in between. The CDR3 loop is CASSVGSGYEQFF. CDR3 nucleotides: TGTGCCAGCAGTGTCGGTTCAGGCTATGAGCAGTTCTTC.

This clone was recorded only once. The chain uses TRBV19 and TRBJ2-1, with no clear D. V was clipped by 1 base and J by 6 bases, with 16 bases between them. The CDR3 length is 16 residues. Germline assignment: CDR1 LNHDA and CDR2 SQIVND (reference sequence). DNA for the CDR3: TGTGCCAGTAGTATAGTTAGATCCTCAACCCCCAATGAGCAGTTCTTC. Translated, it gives CASSIVRSSTPNEQFF.